This TCR beta chain is from a study of blood T cell repertoires in COVID-19. Looking at the study overall: Samples came from the United States, Italy and Spain, spanning acute and convalescent COVID-19. T cells, B-cell-depleted T cells, or PBMCs supplied cDNA or gDNA.

Method: immunoSEQ multiplex PCR; TCRdb's copy keeps in-frame clones and lacks some. Among 12,000 to 15,000 clones listed, over 70% were seen once. This sequence originates from a man between 60 and 70 years old with acute or convalescent COVID-19. Sequences were obtained from peripheral blood.

As DNA, the CDR3 is TGTGCCAGCAGCGTAGATCTGGGGCGTGAAAAACTGTTTTTT. Its protein product is CASSVDLGREKLFF. V is TRBV9 and J is TRBJ1-4; tentatively, D is TRBD1 (5 bases). Trimming removed 0 bases from V and 7 bases from J, with 10 bases in between. The CDR3 is 14 residues long. From germline, CDR1 is SGDLS and CDR2 YYNGEE. The whole variable domain, filled in from reference TRBV9 and TRBJ1-4, reads DSGVTQTPKHLITATGQRVTLRCSPRSGDLSVYWYQQSLDQGLQFLIQYYNGEERAKGNILERFSAQQFPDLHSELNLSSLELGDSALYFCASSVDLGREKLFFGSGTQLSVL.